These 25 T cell receptor beta chains came from one sample sequenced in a study of response to subunit inactivated influenza vaccine. TCRdb analysed the RT-PCR reads with MiXCR anew, one entry per CDR3 protein. Here the sample spans fewer than 600,000 distinct CDR3 sequences, 7.2% being singletons. The sample in question was PBMCs from blood, obtained around 25 months after vaccination. Receptors were obtained from a man between 45 and 75 years old who received an inactivated influenza vaccine.

This clonotype occurred many times. The chain uses TRBV7-2 and TRBJ2-1; a possible D gene is TRBD2 (6 bases). Germline lookup yields CDR1 SGHTA and CDR2 FQGNSA. The CDR3 runs to 15 residues. V lost 5 bases, J lost 4 bases, and 15 bases lay in between. CDR3 sequence: CASSPKSSGYNEQFF. DNA of the CDR3: TGTGCCAGCAGCCCGAAGAGTAGCGGTTACAATGAGCAGTTCTTC.

In this sample, this clonotype turned up many times. This chain uses TRBV7-9 with TRBJ2-1; TRBD1 agrees at 10 bases. V dropped 6 bases and J dropped 7; count of bases not matched to a gene: 3. From germline, CDR1 is SEHNR and CDR2 FQNEAQ (reference sequence). The CDR3 loop spans 13 amino acids. The CDR3 here is CASRGTGANEQFF. The CDR3 region has the DNA TGTGCCAGCAGAGGGACAGGGGCGAATGAGCAGTTCTTC.

This chain connects TRBV5-6 to TRBJ1-6, with TRBD1 identical over 9 bases. V gave up 1 base and J gave up 7 bases; unmatched junction bases: 3. The CDR3 consists of 15 residues. Germline CDR1 and CDR2: SGHDT and YYEEEE. The DNA of the CDR3 is TGTGCCAGCAGCTTGTATGGGACAGGGAATTCACCCCTCCACTTT. It codes for CASSLYGTGNSPLHF.

This clonotype was counted between two and nine times. This chain connects TRBV7-6 to TRBJ2-7, with 9 bases identical to TRBD2. Per the germline V gene, CDR1 is SGHVS and CDR2 is FNYEAQ. The CDR3 covers 15 residues. The junction had 10 bases not matched to a gene; V was cut back by 4 bases and J by 6 bases. The CDR3 DNA reads TGTGCCAGCAGCTCCTATAGCGGGAGCGCGGCCGAGCAGTACTTC. Translating gives CASSSYSGSAAEQYF.

The chain links TRBV19 to TRBJ2-3; D may be TRBD2 (6 bases). This CDR3 spans 16 amino acids. V was shortened by 0 bases and J by 8 bases, with 18 bases between the two germline ends. Germline CDR1 reads LNHDA; CDR2 reads SQIVND (reference sequence). This CDR3 reads CASSIDLSRSGGTQYF. The CDR3 bases are TGTGCCAGTAGTATAGATCTATCGCGGTCCGGGGGTACGCAGTATTTT.

The chain is built from TRBV7-9 and TRBJ2-3; 8 positions match TRBD2. The CDR3 is made up of 12 amino acids. Trimming at V came to 5 bases and at J to 14 bases, leaving 9 bases not matched to a gene. Germline CDR1 is SEHNR and CDR2 is FQNEAQ (reference sequence). The CDR3 DNA is TGTGCCAGCAGCCTGGGACTAGATCTGCGGTATTTT. This translates into CASSLGLDLRYF.

This clonotype was recorded a few times. DNA of the CDR3: TGTGCCAGCAGCGTAACATCCGGGACAGAACAAGAGACCCAGTACTTC. Amino acid sequence: CASSVTSGTEQETQYF. V gene TRBV7-6 combines with J gene TRBJ2-5; 7 nucleotides agree with TRBD1. This CDR3 has 16 amino acids. V was clipped by 5 bases and J by 2 bases; unmatched bases: 11. Germline V CDR1 and CDR2: SGHVS, FNYEAQ.

This clonotype was detected ten times or more. The V call is TRBV9, the J call TRBJ2-1, with 11 bases matching TRBD2. CDR3 length: 16 residues. The trim removed 4 bases at V and 4 bases at J, leaving 7 bases unmatched. The V gene's germline CDR1 is SGDLS and CDR2 YYNGEE. CDR3 loop: CASSKYTSGGYNEQFF. The CDR3 region has the DNA TGTGCCAGCAGCAAGTATACTAGCGGGGGTTACAATGAGCAGTTCTTC.

This clonotype was observed at least ten times. This chain connects TRBV12-3 or TRBV12-4 to TRBJ1-1, with 7 positions matching TRBD1. V was pared by 7 bases and J by 4 bases, with 6 bases of the junction left unmatched. The CDR3 extends over 13 amino acids. The CDR3 here is CASMPQGTTEAFF. CDR3 in DNA: TGTGCCAGCATGCCACAGGGGACCACTGAAGCTTTCTTT.

Ten or more counts support this clonotype. This chain connects TRBV9 to TRBJ2-2, with no clear D. V was cut by 6 bases and J by 1 base, with 13 bases left in between. In germline, CDR1 is SGDLS, CDR2 YYNGEE. The CDR3 is 15 amino acids. DNA of the CDR3: TGTGCCAGCATGGCCCCCCACGGGAACACCGGGGAGCTGTTTTTT. It yields the protein CASMAPHGNTGELFF. Combining the CDR3 with reference TRBV9 and TRBJ2-2 gives the whole variable domain DSGVTQTPKHLITATGQRVTLRCSPRSGDLSVYWYQQSLDQGLQFLIQYYNGEERAKGNILERFSAQQFPDLHSELNLSSLELGDSALYFCASMAPHGNTGELFFGEGSRLTVL.

About this clonotype itself: A read error may produce the germline difference seen at one junction end. CDR3 sequence: CASNEQSSYNSPLHF. In DNA, the CDR3 is TGTGCCAGCAATGAACAGAGCTCCTATAATTCACCCCTCCACTTT. This sequence joins TRBV2 and TRBJ1-6; D not certain. The germline V gene has CDR1 SNHLY and CDR2 FYNNEI. The length of the CDR3 is 15 residues.

This chain links TRBV4-1 with TRBJ1-4; the D is unclear. Per germline, CDR1 MGHRA and CDR2 YSYEKL. The CDR3 has 15 amino acids. Trimming removed 4 bases at V and 3 bases at J, with 12 bases between. In nucleotides, the CDR3 is TGCGCCAGCAGCCTCGGAGGCGGGCCTAATGAAAAACTGTTTTTT. Protein: CASSLGGGPNEKLFF.

The chain employs TRBV4-3 and TRBJ2-3, with TRBD2 matching over 12 bases. J lost 4 bases, V lost 4 bases, and 6 bases had no gene match. This CDR3 is 16 amino acids long. The V gene's germline CDR1 is LGHNA and CDR2 YSLEER. The CDR3 sequence: CASSLGTSGRPDTQYF. The CDR3 DNA follows: TGCGCCAGCAGCCTGGGCACTAGCGGGAGGCCAGATACGCAGTATTTT.

The rearrangement links TRBV3-1 to TRBJ2-3; D might be TRBD1 (5 bases). This CDR3 region has 16 residues. In germline, CDR1 is LGHDT, CDR2 YNNKEL (reference sequence). V lost 4 bases and J 1 base, leaving 15 bases between the germline ends. CDR3 in amino acids: CASSLGPSYGTDTQYF. The CDR3 DNA sequence: TGTGCCAGCAGCCTGGGGCCTTCGTACGGCACAGATACGCAGTATTTT.

This clonotype was counted many times. V usage is TRBV28 and J usage is TRBJ2-7; TRBD1 aligns across 9 bases. Germline CDR1 and CDR2: MDHEN and SYDVKM. CDR3 length equals 14 residues. Trimming at V came to 3 bases and at J to 6 bases, leaving 6 bases not matched to a gene. CDR3 sequence (DNA): TGTGCCAGCAGTTTTGGGACAGGGTCAGGCGAGCAGTACTTC. It codes for CASSFGTGSGEQYF.

This rearrangement joins TRBV7-9 to TRBJ2-7; D gene unclear. Trimming took off 5 bases at V and 0 bases at J, with 17 bases between the two ends. Germline V gene data show CDR1 as SEHNR and CDR2 as FQNEAQ (reference sequence). CDR3 length equals 16 residues. This chain's CDR3 is CASSRPSQTPSYEQYF. The CDR3 DNA is TGTGCCAGCAGCAGACCAAGTCAGACCCCCTCCTACGAGCAGTACTTC.

In this sample, this clonotype turned up a few times. CDR3 DNA: TGTGCCAGCAGTTTATGGCGGGATGCAGATACGCAGTATTTT. Translation gives CASSLWRDADTQYF. The chain carries TRBV27 and TRBJ2-3, with D tentatively TRBD2 (6 bases). CDR3 length: 14 residues. Per germline, CDR1 MNHEY and CDR2 SMNVEV (reference sequence). Trimming took off 1 base at V and 4 bases at J, with 9 bases between the two ends.

The rearrangement uses TRBV20-1 and TRBJ2-3; 8 nucleotides agree with TRBD2. Germline CDR1 DFQATT, CDR2 SNEGSKA (reference sequence). J lost 4 bases, V lost 5 bases, and 14 bases had no gene match. This CDR3 is 16 amino acids long. The CDR3 loop reads CSALDVGLVIPDTQYF. The CDR3 nucleotides read TGCAGTGCTTTGGATGTGGGACTAGTTATTCCAGATACGCAGTATTTT.

The chain combines TRBV12-3 or TRBV12-4 with TRBJ2-7; possible D gene TRBD1, 6 bases. CDR3 size: 13 residues. V lost 5 bases and J lost 5, with 13 bases in between. The CDR3 spells CASSPYRVHEQYF. The CDR3 DNA reads as TGTGCCAGCAGTCCGTACAGGGTCCACGAGCAGTACTTC.

There are a few counts of this clonotype. The V gene is TRBV5-1, the J gene TRBJ2-7, with D possibly being TRBD1 or TRBD2 (5 bases each). CDR1 and CDR2 (germline): SGHRS, YFSETQ. V was trimmed by 4 bases and J by 6 bases, leaving 14 bases between them. This CDR3 contains 13 residues. The DNA for the CDR3 is TGCGCCAGCAGCCGGGTGGGGGTAACCGAGCAGTACTTC. Protein sequence: CASSRVGVTEQYF. Looking up the rest from reference TRBV5-1 and TRBJ2-7 gives the full variable domain: KAGVTQTPRYLIKTRGQQVTLSCSPISGHRSVSWYQQTPGQGLQFLFEYFSETQRNKGNFPGRFSGRQFSNSRSEMNVSTLELGDSALYLCASSRVGVTEQYFGPGTRLTVT.

This CDR3 reads CASSFPNGQGGTGANVLTF. CDR3 DNA sequence: TGTGCCAGCAGCTTCCCCAACGGACAGGGCGGGACTGGGGCCAACGTCCTGACTTTC. The V and J genes are TRBV11-2 and TRBJ2-6; 8 nucleotides agree with TRBD1. V shed 3 bases and J 2 bases; nucleotides not matched to a gene: 12. The CDR3 has 19 residues. Per the germline V gene, CDR1 is SGHAT and CDR2 is FQNNGV.

The sample holds many counts of this clonotype. The V and J genes are TRBV24-1 and TRBJ2-1; D remains ambiguous. CDR3 size: 15 residues. V shed 4 bases and J shed 4 bases, with 13 bases lying between them. In germline, CDR1 is KGHDR, CDR2 SFDVKD. This CDR3 reads CATSDPLLRYNEQFF. The DNA for the CDR3 is TGTGCCACCAGTGACCCACTCTTAAGGTACAATGAGCAGTTCTTC.

V is TRBV18 and J is TRBJ1-5; D perhaps matches TRBD1 (6 bases). Per the germline V gene, CDR1 is KGHSH and CDR2 is LQKENI. The ends were cut back, 4 bases at V and 9 bases at J, with 16 bases in the middle. The CDR3 contains 14 residues. The CDR3 coding sequence is TGTGCCAGCTCACTGGGCCAGAGGGGGGGGCCCCAGCATTTT. This encodes CASSLGQRGGPQHF.

In this sample, this clonotype turned up many times. V usage is TRBV29-1 and J usage is TRBJ1-2; D call uncertain. Between the trimmed V and J ends, which lost 6 bases and 3 bases, there was a span of 8 bases. Germline V gives CDR1 SQVTM, CDR2 ANQGSEA. This CDR3 has 11 amino acids. This chain's CDR3 is CSVYPYYGYTF. In DNA, the CDR3 is TGCAGCGTCTATCCTTACTATGGCTACACCTTC.

This clonotype was seen ten or more times. The rearrangement joins TRBV9 to TRBJ2-5; 8 bases agree with TRBD2. Germline V lookup: CDR1 SGDLS, CDR2 YYNGEE. The CDR3 extends over 14 amino acids. V was pared by 3 bases and J by 2 bases, with 3 bases of the junction left unmatched. CDR3 region: CASSETSGQETQYF. For the CDR3, the DNA is TGTGCCAGCAGCGAAACTAGCGGACAAGAGACCCAGTACTTC.